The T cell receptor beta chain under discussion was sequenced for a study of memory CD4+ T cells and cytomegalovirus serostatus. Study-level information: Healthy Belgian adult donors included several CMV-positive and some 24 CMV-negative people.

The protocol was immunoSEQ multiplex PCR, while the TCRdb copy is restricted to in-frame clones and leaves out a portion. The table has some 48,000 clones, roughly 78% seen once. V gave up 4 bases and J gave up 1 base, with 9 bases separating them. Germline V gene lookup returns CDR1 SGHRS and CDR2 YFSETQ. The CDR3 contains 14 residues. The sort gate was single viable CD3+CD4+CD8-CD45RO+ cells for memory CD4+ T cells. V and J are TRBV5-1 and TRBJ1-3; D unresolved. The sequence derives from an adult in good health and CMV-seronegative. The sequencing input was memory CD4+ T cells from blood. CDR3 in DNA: TGCGCCAGCAGCCCTTCGGGTTCTGGAAACACCATATATTTT. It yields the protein CASSPSGSGNTIYF.